These 20 T cell receptor beta chains came from one sample sequenced in a study of blood T cell repertoires in COVID-19. Sequenced by immunoSEQ multiplex PCR; TCRdb stores in-frame clones only, minus some. The data show about 200,000 clones, with 70% to 85% seen just once and about 6.9% held by the top ten. The specimen sequenced was peripheral blood. These receptor sequences come from a human donor with acute or convalescent COVID-19. The donor label of this sample is uncertain.

This chain connects TRBV18 to TRBJ2-2; D is uncertain. Germline V gene sequence: CDR1 KGHSH, CDR2 LQKENI. The CDR3 has 14 residues. Trimming shortened V by 3 bases and J by 1 base, and 6 bases separated the two germline ends. Written as DNA, the CDR3 is TGTGCCAGCTCACCGAACAGGAACACCGGGGAGCTGTTTTTT. Encoded protein: CASSPNRNTGELFF.

The V gene is TRBV10-3, the J gene TRBJ1-1, with no clear D. The CDR3 has 12 amino acids. V dropped 0 bases and J dropped 8 bases, with 7 bases sitting between them. Germline values: CDR1 ENHRY, CDR2 SYGVKD. The CDR3 loop is CAISESPREAFF. CDR3 DNA sequence: TGTGCCATCAGTGAGTCACCGAGAGAAGCTTTCTTT.

The chain couples TRBV18 to TRBJ2-2; D is uncertain. CDR3 length equals 13 residues. The germline V and J ends were trimmed by 4 bases and 3 bases, with 6 bases remaining between them. Germline values: CDR1 KGHSH, CDR2 LQKENI. The CDR3 DNA reads TGTGCCAGCTCACTTCAGGACACCGGGGAGCTGTTTTTT. Amino acid sequence: CASSLQDTGELFF.

The chain links TRBV7-6 to TRBJ2-1; 8 bases line up with TRBD2. The germline V gene has CDR1 SGHVS and CDR2 FNYEAQ. The CDR3 runs to 12 residues. J lost 7 bases, V lost 5 bases, and 1 base had no gene match. CDR3: CASSTSGNEQFF. CDR3 coding DNA: TGTGCCAGCAGCACTAGCGGTAATGAGCAGTTCTTC.

The J gene is TRBJ2-1, the V gene TRBV2; TRBD2 matches 7 bases. Looked up from germline, CDR1 is SNHLY and CDR2 is FYNNEI. This CDR3 spans 14 amino acids. V gave up 8 bases and J gave up 5 bases; unmatched junction bases: 9. In DNA form, the CDR3 reads TGTGCCAGCCAAAACCGGGACTATCACAATGAGCAGTTCTTC. Amino acids: CASQNRDYHNEQFF.

The gene calls are TRBV9 and TRBJ1-2; D gene unclear. CDR1 SGDLS and CDR2 YYNGEE come from the germline V gene. V was shortened by 0 bases and J by 4 bases, with 4 bases between the two germline ends. The CDR3 is 12 residues long. Here the CDR3 reads CASSVGSYGYTF. The CDR3 nucleotides read TGTGCCAGCAGCGTAGGTAGCTATGGCTACACCTTC.

This chain links TRBV2 with TRBJ1-5; 7 bases fit TRBD1. V lost 2 bases, J lost 1 base, and 5 bases stayed unmatched. Germline assignment: CDR1 SNHLY and CDR2 FYNNEI. This CDR3 comprises 16 residues. The CDR3 region is CASSEQGVLSNQPQHF. In DNA form, the CDR3 reads TGTGCCAGCAGTGAACAGGGGGTTTTGAGCAATCAGCCCCAGCATTTT.

The chain carries TRBV5-1 and TRBJ2-3; TRBD2 agrees at 10 bases. The CDR3 covers 15 residues. Germline CDR1 and CDR2: SGHRS and YFSETQ. The V segment lost 4 bases and the J segment 4 bases; nucleotides outside the gene matches: 6. CDR3: CASSTSSGSSDTQYF. In DNA, the CDR3 is TGCGCCAGCAGCACGTCTAGCGGGAGTTCAGATACGCAGTATTTT.

The gene calls are TRBV5-1 and TRBJ2-3; D is ambiguous. Trimming cost V 0 bases and J 4 bases, with 15 bases left between them. This CDR3 has 16 residues. Germline-derived CDR1 and CDR2 are SGHRS and YFSETQ. CDR3 bases: TGCGCCAGCAGCTTGGGACTTAACCCCGGCGCAGATACGCAGTATTTT. Its protein product is CASSLGLNPGADTQYF.

The V and J genes are TRBV28 and TRBJ1-5; D unclear. Germline V gives CDR1 MDHEN, CDR2 SYDVKM. Trimming cost V 4 bases and J 1 base, with 11 bases left between them. CDR3 length: 15 amino acids. CDR3 loop: CASSSSTGSNQPQHF. For the CDR3, the DNA is TGTGCCAGCAGTTCCTCGACTGGGAGCAATCAGCCCCAGCATTTT.

The chain links TRBV28 to TRBJ1-4, with 7 bases identical to TRBD1. The V and J ends lost 5 bases and 10 bases, in that order; junction bases with no gene match: 4. Germline assignment: CDR1 MDHEN and CDR2 SYDVKM. The CDR3 extends over 12 amino acids. Here the CDR3 reads CASSAYRGKLFF. For the CDR3, the DNA is TGTGCCAGCAGTGCCTACAGGGGAAAACTGTTTTTT.

This rearrangement joins TRBV6-2 or TRBV6-3 to TRBJ1-1, with a weak D call TRBD1 (6 bases). This CDR3 comprises 15 residues. V was clipped by 4 bases and J by 1 base, with 13 bases between them. In germline, CDR1 is MNHEY, CDR2 SVGEGT. The CDR3 loop reads CASSSAGVGNTEAFF. The CDR3 coding sequence is TGTGCCAGCAGTTCAGCAGGGGTCGGGAACACTGAAGCTTTCTTT.

This chain links TRBV5-4 with TRBJ2-4; a weak D match, TRBD2 (5 bases). The CDR3 is 15 amino acids. Germline V lookup: CDR1 SGHNT, CDR2 YYREEE (reference sequence). Trimming left V 3 bases short and J 2 bases short, with 12 bases between. The CDR3 here is CASSSRGLTKNIQYF. CDR3 DNA: TGTGCCAGCAGCTCCCGGGGATTGACCAAAAACATTCAGTACTTC.

The V and J genes are TRBV5-1 and TRBJ2-3; D is perhaps TRBD1 (6 bases). The germline CDR1 and CDR2 sequences are SGHRS and YFSETQ. This CDR3 is 15 amino acids long. Between the trimmed V and J ends, which lost 5 bases and 0 bases, there was a span of 13 bases. As DNA, the CDR3 is TGCGCCAGCAGGACGTGGGGGCAAAGCACAGATACGCAGTATTTT. The encoded protein is CASRTWGQSTDTQYF.

This chain joins TRBV29-1 and TRBJ2-7, with 7 positions matching TRBD1. CDR3 length: 12 residues. From germline, CDR1 is SQVTM and CDR2 ANQGSEA. With V trimmed by 4 bases and J by 5 bases, 5 bases remained unmatched. CDR3 bases: TGCAGCGTTGGACAGGGCGTCAACGAGCAGTACTTC. Protein product: CSVGQGVNEQYF.

The chain couples TRBV19 to TRBJ2-5, with 7 bases fitting TRBD2. Germline loops: CDR1 LNHDA, CDR2 SQIVND (reference sequence). With 5 bases clipped from V and 4 bases from J, the junction kept 7 bases outside the gene matches. This CDR3 spans 14 amino acids. CDR3 residues: CASSPAGVVETQYF. The CDR3 DNA is TGTGCCAGTAGTCCTGCGGGAGTGGTAGAGACCCAGTACTTC.

J is TRBJ2-1 and V is TRBV19; the D gene is possibly TRBD2 (5 bases). CDR1 is LNHDA, CDR2 SQIVND, per germline (reference sequence). V was cut by 1 base and J by 7 bases, with 14 bases left in between. The CDR3 sequence is 15 residues long. CDR3 loop: CASSIGGLLGNEQFF. CDR3 coding DNA: TGTGCCAGTAGTATAGGTGGACTTCTCGGGAATGAGCAGTTCTTC.

The chain links TRBV19 to TRBJ2-3; TRBD2 matches at 13 bases. The germline V gene has CDR1 LNHDA and CDR2 SQIVND (reference sequence). The CDR3 runs 17 residues. Trimming cost V 1 base and J 4 bases; bases outside gene matches: 5. This CDR3 reads CASSIGTSGSISDTQYF. The CDR3 bases are TGTGCCAGTAGTATAGGGACTAGCGGGAGCATCTCAGATACGCAGTATTTT. The variable domain in full, completed from reference TRBV19 and TRBJ2-3, reads DGGITQSPKYLFRKEGQNVTLSCEQNLNHDAMYWYRQDPGQGLRLIYYSQIVNDFQKGDIAEGYSVSREKKESFPLTVTSAQKNPTAFYLCASSIGTSGSISDTQYFGPGTRLTVL.

The chain recombines TRBV7-7 with TRBJ2-3; D is perhaps TRBD1 (5 bases). This CDR3 region has 13 residues. Germline CDR1 is SSHAT and CDR2 is FNYEAQ (reference sequence). Trimming left V 5 bases short and J 5 bases short, with 11 bases between. This chain's CDR3 is CASSRYRGDTQYF. The CDR3 nucleotides read TGTGCCAGCAGCCGTTATAGGGGAGATACGCAGTATTTT.

The rearrangement joins TRBV6-5 to TRBJ1-4, with TRBD1 as a possible D gene (5 bases). This CDR3 has 14 amino acids. The germline CDR1 and CDR2 sequences are MNHEY and SVGAGI. The ends were cut back, 5 bases at V and 8 bases at J, with 15 bases in the middle. For the CDR3, the DNA is TGTGCCAGCAGTCGGGGGGGGGTATGGGAAAAACTGTTTTTT. Its translation: CASSRGGVWEKLFF.